This is a list of T cell receptor beta chains from one sample in a study of blood T cell repertoires in COVID-19. Some clones are missing from TCRdb's copy, which holds only in-frame ones; the method was immunoSEQ multiplex PCR. The sample has roughly 48,000 clones, 75% to 90% seen once. Sequencing input: peripheral blood. These receptors originate from a man between 65 and 85 years old with acute or convalescent COVID-19. Both conserved end residues are part of each CDR3. D genes are given only for firm matches. Only part of the rows carry a size: once, few, many, or a class if the clone is expanded.

d_call,j_call,clone_size,v_call,cdr3_nt,cdr3_aa
.,TRBJ2-7,.,TRBV30,TGTGCCTGGAGTGGGGCAACTGCCCGCCGCGAGCAGTACTTC,CAWSGATARREQYF
TRBD1,TRBJ1-5,.,TRBV25-1,TGTGCCAGCAGAGAGACAGGGGAGGGCAATCAGCCCCAGCATTTT,CASRETGEGNQPQHF
TRBD1,TRBJ2-1,.,TRBV6-6,TGTGCCAGCAGTTACCCGGGACAGGACAATAATGAGCAGTTCTTC,CASSYPGQDNNEQFF
.,TRBJ1-5,.,TRBV6-5,TGTGCCAGCAGTTTGGGTGGCGGACAGAACAATCAGCCCCAGCATTTT,CASSLGGGQNNQPQHF
.,TRBJ1-2,.,TRBV19,TGTGCCAGTAGGAATCCGACGGAGACCCCTAACTATGGCTACACCTTC,CASRNPTETPNYGYTF
TRBD1,TRBJ1-2,.,TRBV11-2,TGTGCCAGCAGCTCGGACAGGGTGAACTATGGCTACACCTTC,CASSSDRVNYGYTF
.,TRBJ2-2,few,TRBV24-1,TGTGCCACCAGTGATTCAGGGGTCGACACCGGGGAGCTGTTTTTT,CATSDSGVDTGELFF
TRBD1,TRBJ1-2,.,TRBV7-2,TGTGCCAGCAGCTCACAGGACAGGGGGCTTAAGGGCTACACCTTC,CASSSQDRGLKGYTF
TRBD1,TRBJ1-1,.,TRBV28,TGTGCCAGCAGTTTATCAAGACAGGGTTGGGCTGAAGCTTTCTTT,CASSLSRQGWAEAFF
TRBD1,TRBJ1-1,.,TRBV6-6,TGTGCCAGCAGACTTGCCGGGACAGTCAACACTGAAGCTTTCTTT,CASRLAGTVNTEAFF
.,TRBJ2-3,.,TRBV30,TGTGCCTGGAGTGTAGGGGAAGATACGCAGTATTTT,CAWSVGEDTQYF
.,TRBJ2-1,.,TRBV28,TGTGCCAGCAGTTTCGGGGGGCGAATTTCCTACAATGAGCAGTTCTTC,CASSFGGRISYNEQFF
TRBD1,TRBJ1-6,few,TRBV5-1,TGCGCCAGCAGCTCGCACCAAATACAGGGGGCGGATTCACCCCTCCACTTT,CASSSHQIQGADSPLHF
.,TRBJ1-5,.,TRBV7-2,TGTGCCAGCAGCCCCCCGACGGAGCAGCCCCAGCATTTT,CASSPPTEQPQHF
.,TRBJ1-6,.,TRBV9,TGTGCCAGCAGCGAGGGGTCGAGCTCACCCCTCCACTTT,CASSEGSSSPLHF
.,TRBJ2-5,.,TRBV19,TGTGCCAGTAGTATAGGTGAACTAATCGGAGAGACCCAGTACTTC,CASSIGELIGETQYF
.,TRBJ1-1,.,TRBV18,TGTGCCAGCTCACCGGCGGGTTGGGGGAACACTGAAGCTTTCTTT,CASSPAGWGNTEAFF
TRBD2,TRBJ2-1,.,TRBV5-1,TGCGCCAGCAGGGTAGCGGGGGGTTTCAATGAGCAGTTCTTC,CASRVAGGFNEQFF
.,TRBJ2-3,.,TRBV7-9,TGTGCCAGCAGCCGTGCTAGTGCCCCAGATACGCAGTATTTT,CASSRASAPDTQYF
TRBD2,TRBJ2-7,.,TRBV10-3,TGTGCCATCAGACCGGGACTAGCGACGAGCGAGCAGTACTTC,CAIRPGLATSEQYF
TRBD1,TRBJ2-7,.,TRBV6-5,TGTGCCAGCTCCGGACGGGGACAGACCTACGAGCAGTACTTC,CASSGRGQTYEQYF
.,TRBJ2-3,.,TRBV11-2,TGTGCCAGCAGCGAAAACGGGGATACGCAGTATTTT,CASSENGDTQYF
TRBD1,TRBJ1-4,.,TRBV6-5,TGTGCCAGCAGTCGACAGGGGACTGAAAAACTGTTTTTT,CASSRQGTEKLFF
.,TRBJ2-2,few,TRBV2,TGTGCCAGCAGTGAAGCAATCCGGTCCGGGGAGCTGTTTTTT,CASSEAIRSGELFF
.,TRBJ1-5,.,TRBV10-3,TGTGCCATCAGTGTTGACAGGATCAATCAGCCCCAGCATTTT,CAISVDRINQPQHF
TRBD2,TRBJ2-5,few,TRBV7-3,TGTGCCAGCAGCTTAGGGATAGCGGGACAAGAGACCCAGTACTTC,CASSLGIAGQETQYF
TRBD1,TRBJ2-7,.,TRBV5-1,TGCGCCAGCAGCTTGGGGACAGGGGGCATCGAGCAGTACTTC,CASSLGTGGIEQYF
.,TRBJ1-1,.,TRBV10-3,TGTGCCATCACCCTGGGGACTATTGGAGAGGGCACTGAAGCTTTCTTT,CAITLGTIGEGTEAFF
.,TRBJ1-4,few,TRBV5-5,TGTGCCAGCAGCCGCAACCTTCTGGCGGGACTAACTAATGAAAAACTGTTTTTT,CASSRNLLAGLTNEKLFF
TRBD1,TRBJ2-5,.,TRBV7-2,TGTGCCAGCAGCCTCCCTACAGGGGGAGCAGAGACCCAGTACTTC,CASSLPTGGAETQYF
TRBD1,TRBJ1-2,.,TRBV6-5,TGTGCCAGCAGTTCCGCCGGGACAGGGGGAGTCTACACCTTC,CASSSAGTGGVYTF
TRBD1,TRBJ1-1,.,TRBV4-1,TGCGCCAGCAGCCTACAGGGGGTGAACACTGAAGCTTTCTTT,CASSLQGVNTEAFF
.,TRBJ1-6,.,TRBV3-1/TRBV3-2,TGTGCCAGCAGCCAAGATCTCAATTCACCCCTCCACTTT,CASSQDLNSPLHF
TRBD1,TRBJ1-3,.,TRBV6-5,TGTGCCAGCTCGAGGACAGGGGGCCTGAACACCATATATTTT,CASSRTGGLNTIYF
TRBD2,TRBJ2-3,.,TRBV3-1/TRBV3-2,TGTGCCAGCAGCCTAGGGGCGGGGGGGCAAGATACGCAGTATTTT,CASSLGAGGQDTQYF
TRBD1,TRBJ1-5,.,TRBV19,TGTGCCAGTAGTACTCCCGGGACAGACAATCAGCCCCAGCATTTT,CASSTPGTDNQPQHF
.,TRBJ1-5,.,TRBV2,TGTGCCAGCAGTGAAGACCAGGGGAGATATAGCAATCAGCCCCAGCATTTT,CASSEDQGRYSNQPQHF
.,TRBJ2-3,.,TRBV5-1,TGCGCCAGCAGCTTGCGACGGTCGGAGACAGATACGCAGTATTTT,CASSLRRSETDTQYF
.,TRBJ1-2,.,TRBV25-1,TGTGCCAGCAGTCGGGCCAACAGCGGCGGCTACACCTTC,CASSRANSGGYTF
.,TRBJ1-2,.,TRBV5-4,TGTGCCAGCAGCTTGTCGGGGTCTGGCTACACCTTC,CASSLSGSGYTF
.,TRBJ1-1,many,TRBV13,TGTGCCAGCAGCCCAGAGAACACTGAAGCTTTCTTT,CASSPENTEAFF
.,TRBJ2-1,.,TRBV7-3,TGTGCCAGCAGCTTGGACTACTACGGGGGGCAGTTCTTC,CASSLDYYGGQFF
TRBD1,TRBJ1-5,.,TRBV3-1/TRBV3-2,TGTGCCAGCAGCCTTGGGACAGTCCGCAATCAGCCCCAGCATTTT,CASSLGTVRNQPQHF
.,TRBJ2-3,.,TRBV19,TGTGCCAGTAGTATTGGAGACAGAGATAGCACAGATACGCAGTATTTT,CASSIGDRDSTDTQYF
.,TRBJ1-6,.,TRBV6-1,TGTGCCAGCAGTGAACAGAGGAGCTCCTATAATTCACCCCTCCACTTT,CASSEQRSSYNSPLHF
.,TRBJ2-7,.,TRBV5-6,TGTGCCAGCAGCTATGACAGGACTTCCTACGAGCAGTACTTC,CASSYDRTSYEQYF
.,TRBJ1-6,.,TRBV19,TGTGCCAGTTCCCTTCGATCCGGACTAGATAGGTCACCCCTCCACTTT,CASSLRSGLDRSPLHF
.,TRBJ1-5,few,TRBV6-5,TGTGCCAGCGGGACTTTTCAGCCCCAGCATTTT,CASGTFQPQHF
TRBD2,TRBJ2-7,.,TRBV6-2/TRBV6-3,TGTGCCAGCAGTTACGACCTCTCAGCAGCGGGAGGAGTGGGGGAGCAGTACTTC,CASSYDLSAAGGVGEQYF
.,TRBJ1-3,once,TRBV18,TGTGCCAGCTCACCGGAGGCAGGGGCTGGAAACACCATATATTTT,CASSPEAGAGNTIYF
TRBD2,TRBJ2-3,.,TRBV24-1,TGTGCCACCAGTGACCGACGGGGGGGCCTCACAGATACGCAGTATTTT,CATSDRRGGLTDTQYF
.,TRBJ1-1,.,TRBV7-9,TGTGCCAGCAGCTTACACGGGGTCATGAACACTGAAGCTTTCTTT,CASSLHGVMNTEAFF
.,TRBJ1-2,.,TRBV29-1,TGCAGCGCTGGGGGACAATACCCCAACTATGGCTACACCTTC,CSAGGQYPNYGYTF
.,TRBJ2-3,.,TRBV5-6,TGTGCCAGCAGCTTCCCAGGTTTGCCCACAGATACGCAGTATTTT,CASSFPGLPTDTQYF